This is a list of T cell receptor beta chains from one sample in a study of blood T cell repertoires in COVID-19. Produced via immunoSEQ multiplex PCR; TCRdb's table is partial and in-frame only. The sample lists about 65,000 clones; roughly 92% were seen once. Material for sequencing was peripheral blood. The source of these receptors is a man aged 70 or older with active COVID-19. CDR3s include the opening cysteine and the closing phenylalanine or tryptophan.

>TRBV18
CASSPTGATNYGYTF
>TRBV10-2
CASSGGTGGAYGYTF
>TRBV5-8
CASSPGTTAAFF
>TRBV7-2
CASSLLGGTEAFF
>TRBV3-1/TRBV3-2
CASSQNSGGKETQYF
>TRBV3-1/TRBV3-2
CASSPVGVGGYTF
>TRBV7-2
CASSLGQAPSSGNTIYF
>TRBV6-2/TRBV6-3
CASSRTPTTPRGGKNIQYF
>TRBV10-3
CAITQGQGSYGYTF
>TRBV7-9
CASSNLNGYRGETQYF
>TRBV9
CASSVGGEGYEQFF
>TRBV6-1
CASSEGGGQPQHF
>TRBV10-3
CAITGGGHTEQFF
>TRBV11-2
CASSSGQSNQPQHF
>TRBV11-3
CASSLDQGPLSAFNEQFF
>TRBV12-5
CASGFSGLAGGNTGELFF
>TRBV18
CASSPPNPSGNQPQHF
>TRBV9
CASSVGLANNEQFF
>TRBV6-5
CASKGGLTADGYTF
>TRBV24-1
CATSENRGNQPQHF
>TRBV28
CASSPNLGSSTDTQYF
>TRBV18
CASSPRDRDYEQYF
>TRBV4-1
CASSQRQANQPQHF
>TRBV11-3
CASSRTKSTGRNYGYTF
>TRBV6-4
CASSDSGTGSGELFF
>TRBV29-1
CSVTGASGANVLTF
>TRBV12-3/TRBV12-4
CASASVRNEQFF
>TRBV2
CASSEVLAGRGTQYF
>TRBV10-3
CAIRDAGTGGQPQHF
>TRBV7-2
CASSLEGGNQPQHF
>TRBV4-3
CASSQGHGYEQYF
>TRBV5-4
CASSSDSYQPQHF
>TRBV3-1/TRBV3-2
CASSQGLIQGDQPQHF
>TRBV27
CASSAPAAGVDTQYF
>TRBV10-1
CASRQGGHSYTF
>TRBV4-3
CASSLGSIRVEKLFF
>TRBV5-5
CASSLAPGRETQYF
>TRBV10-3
CAISPGQGVNEQFF
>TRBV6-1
CASSEQGQGPGAFF
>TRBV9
CASSVSSGVLFRGETQYF
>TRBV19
CASSVGQPSTDTQYF
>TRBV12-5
CASGLGGGGNTIYF
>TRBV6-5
CASSYSPEATEAFF
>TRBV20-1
CSASPGGRGSTDTQYF
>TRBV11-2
CASSPQGAPFYF
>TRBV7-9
CASSLRTRQETQYF
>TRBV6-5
CASKAGWIFNEQFF
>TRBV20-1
CSATVETQYF
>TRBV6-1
CASSETGYNSPLHF
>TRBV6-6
CASKGQGVDTEAFF
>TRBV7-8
CASSLSRDMGVNTEAFF
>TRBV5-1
CASSLGTGTSGGGETQYF
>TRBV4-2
CASSQNTGISLTLHF
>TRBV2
CASRGLAGGLISYNEQFF